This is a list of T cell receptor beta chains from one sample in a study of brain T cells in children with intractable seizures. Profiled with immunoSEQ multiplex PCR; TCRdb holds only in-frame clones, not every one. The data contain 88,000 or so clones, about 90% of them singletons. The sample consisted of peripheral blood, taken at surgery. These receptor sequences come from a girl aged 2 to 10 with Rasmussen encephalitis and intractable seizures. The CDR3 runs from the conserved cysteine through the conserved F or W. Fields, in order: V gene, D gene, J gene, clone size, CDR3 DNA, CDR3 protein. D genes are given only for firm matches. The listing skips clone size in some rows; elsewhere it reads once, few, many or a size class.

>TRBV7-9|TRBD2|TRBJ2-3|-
TGTGCCAGCAGCCCCAGACTAGCGGGGGTACGAAATACGCAGTATTTT
CASSPRLAGVRNTQYF
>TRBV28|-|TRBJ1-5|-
TGTGCCAGCAGTAGGACAGTAGCGCCCCAGCATTTT
CASSRTVAPQHF
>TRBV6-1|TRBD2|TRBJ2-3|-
TGTGCCAGCAGTGAACCACTAACAGCGGGGAGGGCAGATACGCAGTATTTT
CASSEPLTAGRADTQYF
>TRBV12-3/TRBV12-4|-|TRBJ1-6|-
TGTGCCAGCAGGATTACAGGGCTCCTCCACTTT
CASRITGLLHF
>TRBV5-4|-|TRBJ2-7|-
TGTGCCAGCTTCTATCCGGGACGGGAGCTCTACGAGCAGTACTTC
CASFYPGRELYEQYF
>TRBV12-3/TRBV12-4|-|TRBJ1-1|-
TGTGCCAGCAGCACCGCAGGGGAAACTGAAGCTTTCTTT
CASSTAGETEAFF
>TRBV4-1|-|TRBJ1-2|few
TGCGCCAGCAGCCAAGCCGCCGGGACCTTCTATGGCTACACCTTC
CASSQAAGTFYGYTF
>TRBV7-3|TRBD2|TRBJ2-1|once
TGTGCCAGCAGCTTCGGGACTAGCGGATACAATGAGCAGTTCTTC
CASSFGTSGYNEQFF
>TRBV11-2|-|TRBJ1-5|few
TGTGCCAGCAGCTTAGACCCAGGGGCCGCACAGCATTTT
CASSLDPGAAQHF
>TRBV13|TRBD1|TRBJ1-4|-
TGTGCCAGCAGCTTCGGGACAGGGACCGAAAAACTGTTTTTT
CASSFGTGTEKLFF
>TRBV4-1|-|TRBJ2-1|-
TGCGCCAGCAGCCAGCCCTACAATGAGCAGTTCTTC
CASSQPYNEQFF
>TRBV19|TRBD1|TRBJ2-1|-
TGTGCCAGTAGGGACAGGGCAAACTACAATGAGCAGTTCTTC
CASRDRANYNEQFF
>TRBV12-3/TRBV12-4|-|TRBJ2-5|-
TGTGCCAGCAGAGCCGCACTAGAAGAGACCCAGTACTTC
CASRAALEETQYF
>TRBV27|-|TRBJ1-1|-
TGTGCCAGCAGTTTTAGCAGGAACACTGAAGCTTTCTTT
CASSFSRNTEAFF
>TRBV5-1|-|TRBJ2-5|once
TGCGCCAGCAGCAGGGGACCGACTTACGGTGAGACCCAGTACTTC
CASSRGPTYGETQYF
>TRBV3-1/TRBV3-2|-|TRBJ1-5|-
TGTGCCAGCAGCCAAGCTTATAGCAATCAGCCCCAGCATTTT
CASSQAYSNQPQHF
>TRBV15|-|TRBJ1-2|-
TGTGCCACCAGCAGAGGTCGCGGCGGAGGTGGCTACACCTTC
CATSRGRGGGGYTF
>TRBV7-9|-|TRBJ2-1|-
TGTGCCAGCAGCTTCGCAGGGGACTTCTACAATGAGCAGTTCTTC
CASSFAGDFYNEQFF
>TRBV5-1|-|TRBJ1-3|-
TGCGCCAGCAGCCTGTTGGGGGAAAACACCATATATTTT
CASSLLGENTIYF
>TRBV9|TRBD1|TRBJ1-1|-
TGTGCCAGCAGCGTAGGGCCGACAGGGTTGAACACTGAAGCTTTCTTT
CASSVGPTGLNTEAFF
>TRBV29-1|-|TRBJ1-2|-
TGCAGCGTCGCCGATAGCTATGGCTACACCTTC
CSVADSYGYTF